Sequencing of this T cell receptor beta chain was carried out in a study of shared clonotypes between healthy human individuals (TCRdb year 2020). Study-wide context: The cohort comprised a couple of women and three men aged 18 to 49 years. Per donor, three plates each were used for CD4 naive and CD4 memory, two for CD8 naive, and one for CD8 memory. To estimate repertoire size and how much clonotypes are shared between individuals, the study performed deep sequencing of blood TCR repertoires from about five healthy adults. To increase sequencing depth and limit assay-specific biases, TCR repertoire library preparation and sequencing were carried out by different laboratories using diverse techniques. Between about 0.8 and 9 billion PBMCs per donor were obtained by leukapheresis.

Using the deep immunoSEQ assay, TCR CDR3 regions were amplified from genomic DNA by multiplex PCR. Genomic DNA extracted from each cell subset was distributed evenly over all wells of several immunoSEQ 96-well plates, and each plate served as one replicate. For sorted subsets, roughly 190 ng of genomic DNA, equivalent to 25,000 to 30,000 T cell genomes, went into each replicate PCR. The purified libraries were quantified using a Qubit 3.0 fluorometer, sized with a Bioanalyzer 2100, and then quantified again using the KAPA Library Quantification kit. Each immunoSEQ 96-well plate was sequenced on its own single-read 150-cycle Illumina NextSeq 550 flow cell. As for how the authors treated the data: Because the immunoSEQ output held only junctional sequences and lacked quality scores, the filtering could not match the filtering applied to full-length reads. To assign V/J genes and CDR3, sequences were annotated using PyIR, a Python wrapper for IgBLAST v1.9, with IMGT germline references. Reads were removed for weak V/J assignments (E-value above 1e-6), missing CDR3, stop codons, out-of-frame junctions, or ambiguous translated residues. V3J clonotypes were defined as sequences sharing the same inferred V gene, J gene, and CDR3 amino acid sequence. Percentage overlap between repertoires was computed as shared unique clonotypes divided by the size of the smaller repertoire. RTK rarefaction, the Chao1 estimator, and Recon v2.1 estimates of unobserved clonotypes were used to assess repertoire richness. Generation probabilities for all TCRbeta clonotypes obtained by the gDNA method from several donors were computed using OLGA. This is the immuneACCESS table as TCRdb keeps it, with only in-frame sequences that have V and J called. A part of the clones is gone; compared with another copy, unresolved V genes explain less than half, and the rest is unexplained. Clonal size and the V and J genes are those of that table, whereas D and trimming came from the DNA. A total of approximately 2,300,000 clones appear in this sample, approximately 90% of them only once. The ten largest clones take up approximately 0.39% of the sample.

This clone occurred a few times. Its recognized antigen is unknown. Base qualities were left out, and no much larger clone turns up one base away. Overall results and qualifications from the work: Because the study included only a small number of donors, the genetic and exposure-history diversity represented was limited. Compared with non-shared clonotypes, clonotypes shared by all four sorted-subset donors had higher generation probabilities. Pairwise subsampling indicated that sequencing depth was expected to affect the degree of clonotype sharing among donors. When a handful of donors were compared, the shared fraction of clonotypes was about 5% for naive CD4, 3.5% to 4% for naive CD8, 2% to 2.5% for memory CD4, and under 0.5% for memory CD8. Sampling was limited to blood, and TCR repertoires in tissue likely differ from TCR repertoires in blood. Larger estimated clonotype richness was generally found for naive subsets than for memory subsets. Incomplete sequencing was indicated by rarefaction of sorted-subset datasets, despite the large sequencing depth.

The donors were healthy, HIV-negative adults with no recently reported acute infections or vaccinations. All donors were Caucasian adults living in Nashville, Tennessee, USA. CD4+ T cells were enriched by magnetic negative selection, after which naive cells were positively selected on CD45RA and the negative fraction was taken as the memory subset. Blood was obtained by leukapheresis, after which PBMCs were separated by Ficoll-Histopaque density gradient centrifugation and cryopreserved in liquid nitrogen vapor phase. Purity and quantity of every magnetically sorted T cell population were checked by analytical flow cytometry. Genomic DNA was isolated from each sorted fraction and quantified by UV absorbance on a Nanodrop 2000c. Sequencing was performed on naive CD4+ T cells from PBMCs. Reading the label with the study, this specimen's cell subset or site is: CD45RA+ positively selected. This TCR came from a man aged 18 to 30 in good health. Some clones in this sample may be carry-over from other donors' samples.

The DNA sequence reads TGTGCCGGCTGCCGGGACAGGGCACCTAACACTGAAGCTTTCTTT. Translated, this gives CAGCRDRAPNTEAFF. The chain is assembled from TRBV2 and TRBJ1-1, and 9 bases in between align with TRBD1. V lost 11 bases and J lost 2 bases, and the count of bases not matched to a germline gene is 12. CDR1 and CDR2 were assigned from the germline V gene as SNHLY and FYNNEI. The CDR3 goes from the cysteine to the phenylalanine over 15 residues. This entry keeps only the CDR3 DNA: 45 bases, framed from base 1.